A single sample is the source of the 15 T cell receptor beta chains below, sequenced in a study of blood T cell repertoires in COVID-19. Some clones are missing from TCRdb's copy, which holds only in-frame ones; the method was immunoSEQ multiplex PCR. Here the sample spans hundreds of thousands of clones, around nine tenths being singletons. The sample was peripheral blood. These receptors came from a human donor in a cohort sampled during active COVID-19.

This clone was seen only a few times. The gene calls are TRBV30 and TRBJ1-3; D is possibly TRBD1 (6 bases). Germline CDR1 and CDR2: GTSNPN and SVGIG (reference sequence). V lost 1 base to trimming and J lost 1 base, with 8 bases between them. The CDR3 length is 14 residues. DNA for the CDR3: TGTGCCTGGAGTGAAACAGGGTCTGGAAACACCATATATTTT. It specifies CAWSETGSGNTIYF.

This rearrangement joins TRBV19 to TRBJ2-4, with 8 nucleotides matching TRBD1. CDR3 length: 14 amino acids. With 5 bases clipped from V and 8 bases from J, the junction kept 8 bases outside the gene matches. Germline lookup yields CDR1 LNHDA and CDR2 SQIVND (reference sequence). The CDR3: CASSGQGPLDIQYF. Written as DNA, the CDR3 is TGTGCCAGTAGTGGACAGGGTCCCTTAGACATTCAGTACTTC.

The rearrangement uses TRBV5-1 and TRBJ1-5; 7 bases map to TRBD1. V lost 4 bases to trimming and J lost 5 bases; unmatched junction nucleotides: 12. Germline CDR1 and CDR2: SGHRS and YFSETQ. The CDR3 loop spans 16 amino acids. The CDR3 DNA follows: TGCGCCAGCAGCCCCGGGTATCGACAGGGACATCAGCCCCAGCATTTT. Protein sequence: CASSPGYRQGHQPQHF.

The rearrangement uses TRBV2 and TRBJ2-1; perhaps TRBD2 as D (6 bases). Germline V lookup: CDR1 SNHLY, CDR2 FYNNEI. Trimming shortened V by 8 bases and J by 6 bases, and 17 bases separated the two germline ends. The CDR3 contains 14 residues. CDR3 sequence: CASGGGEFGNEQFF. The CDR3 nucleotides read TGTGCCAGCGGAGGCGGGGAATTTGGCAATGAGCAGTTCTTC.

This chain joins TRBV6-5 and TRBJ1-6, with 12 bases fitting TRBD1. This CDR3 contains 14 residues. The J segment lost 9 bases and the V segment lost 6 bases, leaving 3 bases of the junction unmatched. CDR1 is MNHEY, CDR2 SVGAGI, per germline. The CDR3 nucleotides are TGTGCCAGCAGCAGGGACAGGGGGCTTTCACCCCTCCACTTT. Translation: CASSRDRGLSPLHF.

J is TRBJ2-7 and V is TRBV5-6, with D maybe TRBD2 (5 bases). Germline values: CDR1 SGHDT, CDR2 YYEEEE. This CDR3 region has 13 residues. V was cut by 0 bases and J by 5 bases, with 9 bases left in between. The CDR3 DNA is TGTGCCAGCAGCTTGGTGGGAGTCCACGAGCAGTACTTC. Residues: CASSLVGVHEQYF.

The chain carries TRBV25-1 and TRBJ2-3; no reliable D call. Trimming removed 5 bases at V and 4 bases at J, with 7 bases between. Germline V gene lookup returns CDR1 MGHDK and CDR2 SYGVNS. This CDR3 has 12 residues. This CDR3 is CASSNGPDTQYF. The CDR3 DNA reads TGTGCCAGCAGTAATGGGCCAGATACGCAGTATTTT. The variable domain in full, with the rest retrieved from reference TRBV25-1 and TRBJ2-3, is EADIYQTPRYLVIGTGKKITLECSQTMGHDKMYWYQQDPGMELHLIHYSYGVNSTEKGDLSSESTVSRIRTEHFPLTLESARPSHTSQYLCASSNGPDTQYFGPGTRLTVL.

CDR3 coding DNA: TGTGCCTGGAGTTGGGCCGGTGGGCCCGGGGAGCTGTTTTTT. Translated, it gives CAWSWAGGPGELFF. The chain joins TRBV30 to TRBJ2-2; no clear D gene. The ends were cut back, 2 bases at V and 6 bases at J, with 13 bases in the middle. This CDR3 spans 14 amino acids. In germline, CDR1 is GTSNPN, CDR2 SVGIG (reference sequence).

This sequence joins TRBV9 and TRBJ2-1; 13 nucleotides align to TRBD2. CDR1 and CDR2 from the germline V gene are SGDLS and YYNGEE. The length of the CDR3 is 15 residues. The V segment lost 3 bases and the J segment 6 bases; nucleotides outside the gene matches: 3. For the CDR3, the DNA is TGTGCCAGCAGCGGACTAGCGGGAGGTCTCAATGAGCAGTTCTTC. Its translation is CASSGLAGGLNEQFF.

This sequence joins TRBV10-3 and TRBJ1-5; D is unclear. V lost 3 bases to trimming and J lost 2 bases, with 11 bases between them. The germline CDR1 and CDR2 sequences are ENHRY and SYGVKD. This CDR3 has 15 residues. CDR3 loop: CAISEGRKGNQPQHF. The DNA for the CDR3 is TGTGCCATCAGTGAAGGCAGGAAGGGCAATCAGCCCCAGCATTTT.

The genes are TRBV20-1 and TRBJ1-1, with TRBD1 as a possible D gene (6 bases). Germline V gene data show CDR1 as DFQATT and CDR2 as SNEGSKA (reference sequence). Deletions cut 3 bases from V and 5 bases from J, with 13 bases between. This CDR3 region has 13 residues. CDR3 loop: CSASRGEGTEAFF. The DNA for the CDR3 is TGCAGTGCTAGTAGGGGGGAGGGAACTGAAGCTTTCTTT.

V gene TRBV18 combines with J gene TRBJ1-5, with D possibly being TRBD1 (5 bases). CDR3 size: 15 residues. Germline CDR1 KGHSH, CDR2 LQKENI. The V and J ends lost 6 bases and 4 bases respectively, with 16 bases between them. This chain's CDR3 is CASSAERGKNQPQHF. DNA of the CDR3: TGTGCCAGCTCCGCTGAACGGGGGAAGAATCAGCCCCAGCATTTT.

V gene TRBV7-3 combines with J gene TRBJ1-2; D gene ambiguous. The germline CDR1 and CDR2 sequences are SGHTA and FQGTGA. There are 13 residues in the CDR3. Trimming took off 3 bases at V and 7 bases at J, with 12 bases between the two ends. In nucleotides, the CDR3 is TGTGCCAGCAGCTTGTCCGCCGGTGGTGGCTACACCTTC. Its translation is CASSLSAGGGYTF.

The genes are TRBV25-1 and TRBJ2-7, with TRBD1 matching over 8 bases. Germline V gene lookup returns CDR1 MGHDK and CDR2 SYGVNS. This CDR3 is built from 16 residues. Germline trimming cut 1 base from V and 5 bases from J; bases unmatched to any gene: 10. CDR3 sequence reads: CASSESNKDRAHEQYF. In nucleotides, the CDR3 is TGTGCCAGCAGTGAATCTAATAAGGACAGGGCACACGAGCAGTACTTC.

The CDR3 region is CAWSGPNPTGVREKLFF. CDR3 coding DNA: TGTGCCTGGAGTGGCCCCAACCCGACAGGGGTACGAGAAAAACTGTTTTTT. V usage is TRBV30 and J usage is TRBJ1-4; 8 bases are shared with TRBD1. The germline CDR1 and CDR2 sequences are GTSNPN and SVGIG (reference sequence). Losses at the gene ends were 1 base for V and 8 bases for J; bases not matched to a gene: 15. The length of the CDR3 is 17 residues.